One and the same sample provided the 18 T cell receptor beta chains below, sequenced in a study of T cell repertoires in cytomegalovirus infection. These receptors have no identified antigens. In TCRdb, the reads were re-called with MiXCR into one record per CDR3 protein. The sample lists about 470,000 distinct CDR3 sequences, approximately 40% seen once, with about 41% in the top ten. The sequencing used cultured PBMCs, collected from culture after CMV antigen stimulation. These receptor sequences come from a human donor in good health (CMV status not recorded). Some clones in this sample may be carry-over from other donors' samples.

This chain links TRBV6-5 with TRBJ1-1; TRBD1 is a possible D gene (5 bases). Germline V gene lookup returns CDR1 MNHEY and CDR2 SVGAGI. The CDR3 runs 13 residues. Trimming removed 6 bases at V and 7 bases at J, with 15 bases between. This chain's CDR3 is CASSPPGGGEAFF. DNA for the CDR3: TGTGCCAGCAGCCCCCCGGGGGGAGGTGAAGCTTTCTTT.

The CDR3 protein is CASRPQGAKNIQYF. In nucleotides, the CDR3 is TGTGCCAGCAGGCCCCAGGGGGCCAAAAACATTCAGTACTTC. V gene TRBV6-6 combines with J gene TRBJ2-4; D is possibly TRBD1 (6 bases). V lost 6 bases and J lost 1, with 10 bases in between. Per germline, CDR1 MNHNY and CDR2 SVGAGI (reference sequence). This CDR3 region has 14 residues.

This clonotype was recorded a few times. V and J are TRBV15 and TRBJ1-1; D perhaps matches TRBD1 (6 bases). The ends were cut back, 4 bases at V and 2 bases at J, with 14 bases in the middle. CDR1 is LNHNV and CDR2 is YYDKDF in the germline V gene (reference sequence). CDR3 length: 15 amino acids. The CDR3 loop is CATSTNTGTNTEAFF. The CDR3 bases are TGTGCCACCAGCACCAATACAGGGACTAACACTGAAGCTTTCTTT.

This chain joins TRBV7-9 and TRBJ1-6; 9 bases fit TRBD1. This CDR3 has 17 amino acids. The junction had 9 bases not matched to a gene; V was cut back by 0 bases and J by 9 bases. The germline V gene encodes CDR1 SEHNR and CDR2 FQNEAQ (reference sequence). CDR3 nucleotide sequence: TGTGCCAGCAGCTTAGCGCTTTCCCGGGACAGGGTTTCACCCCTCCACTTT. Encoded protein: CASSLALSRDRVSPLHF.

This clonotype was counted a few times. The chain recombines TRBV6-5 with TRBJ2-7; 7 bases agree with TRBD1. The V segment lost 0 bases and the J segment 1 base; nucleotides outside the gene matches: 0. This CDR3 has 14 amino acids. The germline V gene encodes CDR1 MNHEY and CDR2 SVGAGI. The CDR3 DNA follows: TGTGCCAGCAGTTACTCGGACAGGTCCTACGAGCAGTACTTC. As protein: CASSYSDRSYEQYF.

The chain is built from TRBV5-4 and TRBJ1-1; 9 nucleotides match TRBD1. Germline V lookup: CDR1 SGHNT, CDR2 YYREEE (reference sequence). This CDR3 region has 17 residues. V trimming: 4 bases; J trimming: 4 bases; junction bases outside the gene matches: 14. CDR3 DNA sequence: TGTGCCAGCAGCACCATGGGACAGGGTGTTTTAGGCACTGAAGCTTTCTTT. As protein: CASSTMGQGVLGTEAFF.

V and J are TRBV11-1 and TRBJ2-4, with 12 bases aligning to TRBD1. The CDR3 consists of 18 residues. Trimming removed 5 bases from V and 9 bases from J; junction bases left unmatched: 17. Germline lookup yields CDR1 SGHAT and CDR2 FQDESV (reference sequence). The CDR3 sequence is CASSLTVGTGGAQGIQYF. DNA of the CDR3: TGTGCCAGCAGCCTGACCGTAGGGACAGGGGGCGCCCAGGGCATTCAGTACTTC. The whole variable domain, filled in from reference TRBV11-1 and TRBJ2-4, reads EAEVAQSPRYKITEKSQAVAFWCDPISGHATLYWYRQILGQGPELLVQFQDESVVDDSQLPKDRFSAERLKGVDSTLKIQPAELGDSAMYLCASSLTVGTGGAQGIQYFGAGTRLSVL.

This clonotype was counted a few times. J is TRBJ1-5 and V is TRBV7-9; 10 bases agree with TRBD1. After removal of 5 bases from V and 0 bases from J, the junction contained 7 bases not matched to a gene. CDR3 size: 17 residues. CDR1 SEHNR and CDR2 FQNEAQ come from the germline V gene (reference sequence). CDR3 amino acids: CASSRTGGSYSNQPQHF. In nucleotides, the CDR3 is TGTGCCAGCAGCCGGACAGGGGGTAGTTATAGCAATCAGCCCCAGCATTTT.

The chain joins TRBV7-8 to TRBJ1-6, with TRBD1 identical over 8 bases. The germline V gene has CDR1 SGHVS and CDR2 FQNEAQ. This CDR3 contains 19 residues. Trimming removed 5 bases from V and 0 bases from J; junction bases left unmatched: 12. This CDR3 is CASSHIGQGESSYNSPLHF. For the CDR3, the DNA is TGTGCCAGCAGCCACATCGGACAGGGCGAGAGCTCCTATAATTCACCCCTCCACTTT.

The gene calls are TRBV11-1 and TRBJ2-2; tentatively, D is TRBD2 (6 bases). V was clipped by 3 bases and J by 5 bases, with 19 bases between them. The CDR3 has 17 amino acids. Per germline, CDR1 SGHAT and CDR2 FQDESV (reference sequence). CDR3 nucleotide sequence: TGTGCCAGCAGCTTGTTAGCGGAACTTGGGCGGACCGGGGAGCTGTTTTTT. Encoded protein: CASSLLAELGRTGELFF.

Notes on this clonotype: The junction departs from the called germline gene at one end, perhaps through a read error. V and J are TRBV2 and TRBJ2-7, with D uncertain. Germline loops: CDR1 SNHLY, CDR2 FYNNEI. The CDR3 contains 14 residues. The CDR3 loop reads CASREALPSYEQYF. The CDR3 DNA sequence: TGTGCCAGCAGAGAAGCGCTACCGTCCTACGAGCAGTACTTC.

The chain is built from TRBV12-3 or TRBV12-4 and TRBJ1-2, with a weak D call TRBD1 (5 bases). The CDR3 length is 13 residues. Between the trimmed V and J ends, which lost 6 bases and 7 bases, there was a span of 15 bases. Here the CDR3 reads CASSYQTASGYTF. The DNA for the CDR3 is TGTGCCAGCAGCTACCAGACAGCATCTGGCTACACCTTC.

The chain employs TRBV7-2 and TRBJ2-1; a weak D match, TRBD2 (6 bases). This CDR3 region has 17 residues. Germline values: CDR1 SGHTA, CDR2 FQGNSA. Deletions cut 5 bases from V and 3 bases from J, with 20 bases between. The CDR3 nucleotides are TGTGCCAGCAGCAAGACCCGTTGGCCGGAGGGCTACAATGAGCAGTTCTTC. Its protein product is CASSKTRWPEGYNEQFF.

This clonotype was detected only a few times. The V and J genes are TRBV4-3 and TRBJ1-4, with 9 positions matching TRBD1. This CDR3 region has 15 residues. Germline V gene sequence: CDR1 LGHNA, CDR2 YSLEER. With 4 bases clipped from V and 5 bases from J, the junction kept 5 bases outside the gene matches. The CDR3 protein is CASSPGDRDNEKLFF. The CDR3 nucleotides read TGCGCCAGCAGCCCCGGGGACAGGGACAATGAAAAACTGTTTTTT.

In this sample, this clonotype turned up a few times. The rearrangement uses TRBV12-5 and TRBJ2-1; TRBD2 matches at 7 bases. The CDR3 covers 15 residues. With 1 base clipped from V and 2 bases from J, the junction kept 2 bases outside the gene matches. CDR1 and CDR2 from the germline V gene are LGHNT and FRNRAP. The CDR3 coding sequence is TGTGCTAGTGGTTTGGGTGCGGGAGCCTACAATGAGCAGTTCTTC. Protein sequence: CASGLGAGAYNEQFF.

This clonotype was observed a handful of times. The V and J genes are TRBV7-2 and TRBJ1-5; D perhaps matches TRBD1 (5 bases). This CDR3 has 16 residues. Germline V gene lookup returns CDR1 SGHTA and CDR2 FQGNSA. The ends were cut back, 5 bases at V and 3 bases at J, with 17 bases in the middle. In DNA form, the CDR3 reads TGTGCCAGCAGCCCAGGGACCAATGGGCTCAATCAGCCCCAGCATTTT. Translating it yields CASSPGTNGLNQPQHF.

This clonotype was detected a few times. This sequence joins TRBV5-1 and TRBJ2-4; 9 positions agree with TRBD2. The CDR3 consists of 15 residues. The germline V gene encodes CDR1 SGHRS and CDR2 YFSETQ. V lost 0 bases and J lost 7; bases outside the gene matches: 5. CDR3 residues: CASSLEGLAWNIQYF. The CDR3 region has the DNA TGCGCCAGCAGCTTGGAGGGACTAGCATGGAACATTCAGTACTTC.

The J gene is TRBJ1-2, the V gene TRBV12-3 or TRBV12-4, with D maybe TRBD1 (5 bases). The V gene lost 9 bases and the J gene lost 1 base, with 18 bases spanning the gap. The CDR3 length is 15 residues. The CDR3 coding sequence is TGTGCCAGTGGGGTGCAGGGTGACTTTAACTATGGCTACACCTTC. Its translation: CASGVQGDFNYGYTF.